This entry lists 6 T cell receptor beta chains sequenced from one sample in a study of cytomegalovirus exposure and HLA in healthy donors. The primer mix had 60 Vbeta and 13 Jbeta primers. Sequenced by immunoSEQ multiplex PCR; TCRdb stores in-frame clones only, minus some. The table has hundreds of thousands of clones, more than 85% seen once; the top ten hold about 1%. The sequenced material came from PBMCs. These receptors were collected from a woman in her late teens or twenties in good health and CMV-seronegative.

The chain couples TRBV5-1 to TRBJ1-6; D gene ambiguous. The CDR3 runs 18 residues. Germline CDR1 SGHRS, CDR2 YFSETQ. Trimming cost V 2 bases and J 1 base, with 16 bases left between them. CDR3 in amino acids: CASSFGPRDDSYNSPLHF. The CDR3 DNA reads TGCGCCAGCAGCTTTGGGCCCCGCGATGATTCCTATAATTCACCCCTCCACTTT.

J is TRBJ2-3 and V is TRBV2, with TRBD1 matching 10 bases. Germline CDR1 is SNHLY and CDR2 is FYNNEI. The CDR3 is 14 amino acids. Trimming cost V 6 bases and J 5 bases; bases outside gene matches: 5. CDR3 sequence reads: CASRPGQGIDTQYF. CDR3 DNA: TGTGCCAGCAGACCGGGACAGGGGATAGATACGCAGTATTTT.

The gene calls are TRBV27 and TRBJ2-3; a weak D match, TRBD2 (6 bases). Germline V CDR1 and CDR2: MNHEY, SMNVEV (reference sequence). The CDR3 is made up of 14 amino acids. Trimming took off 1 base at V and 4 bases at J, with 9 bases between the two ends. The CDR3 here is CASSLWGVSDTQYF. CDR3 bases: TGTGCCAGCAGTTTATGGGGGGTGTCAGATACGCAGTATTTT.

This clone was recorded once. The rearrangement uses TRBV18 and TRBJ2-7, with D possibly matching TRBD1 (7 bases). Germline V gene sequence: CDR1 KGHSH, CDR2 LQKENI. The ends were cut back, 6 bases at V and 2 bases at J, with 17 bases in the middle. This CDR3 has 15 amino acids. The CDR3 is CASSLARGATYEQYF. The CDR3 coding sequence is TGTGCCAGCTCCCTAGCCAGGGGGGCAACCTACGAGCAGTACTTC.

The chain uses TRBV30 and TRBJ2-1, with 10 bases fitting TRBD2. This CDR3 region has 14 residues. V shed 3 bases and J 8 bases; nucleotides not matched to a gene: 7. Per the germline V gene, CDR1 is GTSNPN and CDR2 is SVGIG (reference sequence). In DNA, the CDR3 is TGTGCCTGGAGCGGAGCGGGAGGGCCCGATGAGCAGTTCTTC. Translated: CAWSGAGGPDEQFF. Together with reference TRBV30 and TRBJ2-1, the CDR3 gives the full variable domain: SQTIHQWPATLVQPVGSPLSLECTVEGTSNPNLYWYRQAAGRGLQLLFYSVGIGQISSEVPQNLSASRPQDRQFILSSKKLLLSDSGFYLCAWSGAGGPDEQFFGPGTRLTVL.

In its sample, this clone was seen once. The chain joins TRBV7-3 to TRBJ2-7, with D tentatively TRBD1 (5 bases). The end of the DNA fits TRBJ2-1 better, so the J call may be wrong. This CDR3 region has 13 residues. Germline V gene sequence: CDR1 SGHTA, CDR2 FQGTGA. The CDR3 sequence: CASSLQGYNEQFF. DNA for the CDR3: TGTGCCAGCAGCTTACAGGGATACAATGAGCAGTTCTTC.